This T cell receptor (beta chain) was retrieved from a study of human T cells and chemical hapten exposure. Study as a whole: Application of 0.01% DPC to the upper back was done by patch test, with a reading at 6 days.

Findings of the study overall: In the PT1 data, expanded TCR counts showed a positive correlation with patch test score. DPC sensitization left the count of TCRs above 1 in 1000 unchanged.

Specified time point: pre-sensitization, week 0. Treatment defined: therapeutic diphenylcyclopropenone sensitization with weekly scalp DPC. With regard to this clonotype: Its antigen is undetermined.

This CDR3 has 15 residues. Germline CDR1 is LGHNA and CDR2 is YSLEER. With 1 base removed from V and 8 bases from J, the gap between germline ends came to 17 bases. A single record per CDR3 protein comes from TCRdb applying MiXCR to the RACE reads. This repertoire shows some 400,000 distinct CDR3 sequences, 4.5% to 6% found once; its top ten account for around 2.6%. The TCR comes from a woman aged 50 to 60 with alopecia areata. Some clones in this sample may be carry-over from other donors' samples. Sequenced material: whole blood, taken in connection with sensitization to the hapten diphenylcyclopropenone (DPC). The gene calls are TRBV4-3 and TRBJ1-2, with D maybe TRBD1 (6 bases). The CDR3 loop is CASSQGKRGRGGYTF. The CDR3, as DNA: TGCGCCAGCAGCCAAGGGAAACGGGGGCGAGGGGGCTACACCTTC.